The T cell receptor (beta chain) described here comes from a study of T-cell memory formation after mild COVID-19. Study details: For the most part, TCR clusters were specific to one donor.

5'RACE with constant-segment primers yielded barcoded, UMI-tagged TCR alpha and TCR beta cDNA libraries. TCRdb called the 5' RACE reads again in MiXCR, with one record for every CDR3 protein. This table has around 29,000 distinct CDR3 sequences, around 15% appearing once. J lost 4 bases, V lost 2 bases, and 7 bases had no gene match. Looked up from germline, CDR1 is KGHSH and CDR2 is LQKENI. This CDR3 is built from 15 residues. General study findings and limits: The finding that pre-infection memory included some responding clones suggested that cross-reactive memory joined.

For this clonotype: Its target is unknown.

The V gene is TRBV18, the J gene TRBJ1-1, with 7 bases matching TRBD1. The sequenced sample consisted of PBMCs or a T cell subset sorted from them (not recorded which). The origin of this receptor is an adult who had mild COVID-19 (a few samples of this study predate the infection). Cell type and time point are not known. In nucleotides, the CDR3 is TGTGCCAGCTCACCAGGGACAGCTGGGGCCACTGAAGCTTTCTTT. Protein sequence: CASSPGTAGATEAFF.